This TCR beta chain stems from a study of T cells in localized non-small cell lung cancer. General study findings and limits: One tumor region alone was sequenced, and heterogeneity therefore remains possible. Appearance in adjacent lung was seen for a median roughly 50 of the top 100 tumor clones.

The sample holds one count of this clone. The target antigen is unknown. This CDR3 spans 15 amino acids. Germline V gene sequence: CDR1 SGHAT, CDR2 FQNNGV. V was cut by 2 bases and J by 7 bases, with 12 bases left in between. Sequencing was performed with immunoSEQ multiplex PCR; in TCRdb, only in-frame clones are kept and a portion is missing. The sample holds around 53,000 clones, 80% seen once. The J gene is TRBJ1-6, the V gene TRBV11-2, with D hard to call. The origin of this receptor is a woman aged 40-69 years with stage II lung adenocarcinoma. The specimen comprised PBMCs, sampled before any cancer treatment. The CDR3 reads CASSLLGSLNSPLHF. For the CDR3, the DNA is TGTGCCAGCAGCTTACTAGGGAGTTTGAATTCACCCCTCCACTTT.